This TCR beta chain was recorded in a study of cytomegalovirus exposure and HLA in healthy donors. Looking at the study overall: From 170 million or so T cells, an earlier analysis saw 100 million to 140 million unique TCR beta sequences.

Worth noting for this clone: The antigen is undetermined.

Broader study findings: The dataset shows that most TCR sequences were rare, while some public TCRs occurred in many donors. Cytomegalovirus status was reportedly diagnosed by the classifier with high specificity and sensitivity. In a later analysis, productive TCRs from donors in an Asian-associated ancestry cluster reportedly carried fewer N-insertions than the cohort mean.

With 6 bases clipped from V and 5 bases from J, the junction kept 6 bases outside the gene matches. The CDR3 consists of 14 residues. Germline V gene sequence: CDR1 LNHDA, CDR2 SQIVND (reference sequence). The PCR was carried out with 60 Vbeta primers and 13 Jbeta primers. The method was immunoSEQ multiplex PCR; TCRdb's version includes in-frame clones alone and lacks a portion of them. The sample lists some 200,000 clones; 76% were seen once. This receptor was taken from a man between 18 and 29 years old in good health and CMV-seronegative. The chain combines TRBV19 with TRBJ2-5; TRBD1 agrees at 10 bases. What was sequenced was PBMCs. The CDR3: CASSPTGGWETQYF. As DNA, the CDR3 is TGTGCCAGTAGCCCGACAGGGGGCTGGGAGACCCAGTACTTC.